Below, 30 T cell receptor beta chains from the same sample are listed, as sequenced in a study of cytomegalovirus exposure and HLA in healthy donors (dated by TCRdb to 2016 to 2017). Library preparation was by the immunoSEQ multiplex PCR assay. For the multiplex PCR, a mixture combining 60 forward primers for TCR Vbeta segments and 13 reverse primers for TCR Jbeta segments was used. TCRdb took over this immuneACCESS table, retaining in-frame rearrangements with V and J assigned. Such tables are incomplete; in checked studies, under half of the missing clones stem from an unresolved V gene, and the remainder is unexplained. The sample includes around 200,000 clones, with about 80% observed a single time. Roughly 1.9% of the sample is taken by the ten largest. The sequenced sample consisted of PBMCs. The receptors here all came from a woman younger than 45 in good health and CMV-seropositive.

The J gene is TRBJ2-1, the V gene TRBV5-1; TRBD1 matches at 7 bases. The V segment lost 3 bases and the J segment 8 bases; nucleotides outside the gene matches: 11. CDR3 length: 15 residues. The germline gives CDR1 SGHRS, CDR2 YFSETQ. CDR3 DNA sequence: TGCGCCAGCAGCTACTACGACAGGGATTCCGATGAGCAGTTCTTC. Translated, it gives CASSYYDRDSDEQFF.

This clone was seen a single time. The chain combines TRBV2 with TRBJ2-2; 7 bases map to TRBD2. In germline, CDR1 is SNHLY, CDR2 FYNNEI. V shed 3 bases, J shed 0 bases, and the junction held 4 bases outside the gene matches. The CDR3 contains 16 residues. The CDR3 nucleotides are TGTGCCAGCAGTGATCCAGGACTAGCGAACACCGGGGAGCTGTTTTTT. Amino acid sequence: CASSDPGLANTGELFF.

The chain employs TRBV9 and TRBJ2-1; TRBD1 might be the D (6 bases). Germline values: CDR1 SGDLS, CDR2 YYNGEE. Trimming removed 1 base at V and 7 bases at J, with 6 bases between. This CDR3 comprises 12 residues. CDR3: CASSVQGNEQFF. CDR3 coding DNA: TGTGCCAGCAGCGTACAGGGGAATGAGCAGTTCTTC.

The chain carries TRBV6-1 and TRBJ1-1; D unresolved. The germline gives CDR1 MNHNS, CDR2 SASEGT. The CDR3 consists of 15 residues. With 1 base removed from V and 4 bases from J, the gap between germline ends came to 13 bases. As DNA, the CDR3 is TGTGCCAGCAGTGAAGGTCCGGGGAGAAGCACTGAAGCTTTCTTT. The encoded protein is CASSEGPGRSTEAFF.

This clone was seen just once. The chain uses TRBV10-3 and TRBJ1-5, with 8 positions matching TRBD1. The J call is uncertain, as TRBJ2-3 better fits the DNA end. The CDR3 is 14 residues long. Germline V lookup: CDR1 ENHRY, CDR2 SYGVKD. The CDR3 DNA sequence: TGTGCCATCTCTGCAGGGGGCGGGAATCAGCCCCAGTATTTT. Residues: CAISAGGGNQPQYF.

The chain has TRBV30 and TRBJ2-5; no clear D. V was clipped by 3 bases and J by 1 base, with 12 bases between them. CDR3 length: 14 residues. CDR1 GTSNPN and CDR2 SVGIG come from the germline V gene (reference sequence). In nucleotides, the CDR3 is TGTGCCTGGAGCTTCGGCGGCAGCCAAGAGACCCAGTACTTC. Protein: CAWSFGGSQETQYF.

The chain has TRBV6-6 and TRBJ2-3, with TRBD1 matching 10 bases. CDR1 is MNHNY and CDR2 is SVGAGI in the germline V gene (reference sequence). Trimming cost V 3 bases and J 4 bases; bases outside gene matches: 7. The CDR3 loop spans 16 amino acids. CDR3 protein: CASSYLGQGFSDTQYF. In DNA form, the CDR3 reads TGTGCCAGCAGTTATTTGGGACAGGGGTTCTCAGATACGCAGTATTTT.

The chain has TRBV7-9 and TRBJ1-2; D is unresolved. Trimming pared 1 base from V and 4 bases from J, leaving 16 bases between. Germline V gene data show CDR1 as SEHNR and CDR2 as FQNEAQ (reference sequence). This CDR3 contains 16 residues. CDR3 coding DNA: TGTGCCAGCAGCTTAGAGACCCTCTCTGGGAGCTATGGCTACACCTTC. Residues: CASSLETLSGSYGYTF.

Only a few counts were recorded for this clone. The chain links TRBV7-9 to TRBJ1-1; 7 bases fit TRBD1. The CDR3 has 14 amino acids. The ends lost 7 bases at V and 0 bases at J; junction bases unmatched: 5. Germline CDR1 is SEHNR and CDR2 is FQNEAQ (reference sequence). The CDR3 DNA is TGTGCCAGCACGCCAGGGGGGATGAACACTGAAGCTTTCTTT. As protein: CASTPGGMNTEAFF. Full variable domain (outside the CDR3, taken from reference TRBV7-9 and TRBJ1-1): DTGVSQNPRHKITKRGQNVTFRCDPISEHNRLYWYRQTLGQGPEFLTYFQNEAQLEKSRLLSDRFSAERPKGSFSTLEIQRTEQGDSAMYLCASTPGGMNTEAFFGQGTRLTVV.

The rearrangement joins TRBV6-1 to TRBJ2-1; maybe TRBD1 (6 bases). CDR1 and CDR2 (germline): MNHNS, SASEGT. This CDR3 comprises 13 residues. Trimming stripped 6 bases from V and 2 bases from J, with 8 bases between. CDR3 DNA: TGTGCCAGCAGATGGACAGCCTACAATGAGCAGTTCTTC. It translates to CASRWTAYNEQFF.

The count of this clone is one. This chain uses TRBV19 with TRBJ1-1; possible D gene TRBD1, 5 bases. The ends were cut back, 6 bases at V and 4 bases at J, with 9 bases in the middle. CDR3 size: 12 residues. Germline CDR1 reads LNHDA; CDR2 reads SQIVND (reference sequence). CDR3 loop: CASRYQGTEAFF. DNA for the CDR3: TGTGCCAGTAGGTACCAGGGCACTGAAGCTTTCTTT.

This clone was detected only a few times. V usage is TRBV10-3 and J usage is TRBJ1-3, with D possibly matching TRBD1 (5 bases). Germline V gene sequence: CDR1 ENHRY, CDR2 SYGVKD. Trimming took off 4 bases at V and 0 bases at J, with 13 bases between the two ends. The CDR3 runs 16 residues. The CDR3 coding sequence is TGTGCCATCAGTGTTGGGGCAAGAAGCTCTGGAAACACCATATATTTT. Residues: CAISVGARSSGNTIYF.

This rearrangement joins TRBV6-8 to TRBJ2-7, with TRBD2 matching 9 bases. The germline V gene encodes CDR1 MNHGY and CDR2 SAAAGT. This CDR3 spans 15 amino acids. The V segment lost 6 bases and the J segment 6 bases; nucleotides outside the gene matches: 12. CDR3 DNA sequence: TGTGCCAGCAGACTCCAAGCGGGAGGATTCTTCGAGCAGTACTTC. Amino acid sequence: CASRLQAGGFFEQYF.

The rearrangement links TRBV11-2 to TRBJ2-5, with 9 bases that match TRBD1. Germline CDR1 and CDR2: SGHAT and FQNNGV. V shed 1 base, J shed 4 bases, and the junction held 10 bases outside the gene matches. This CDR3 spans 17 amino acids. The CDR3 nucleotides read TGTGCCAGCAGCTTAGGGGCCCCGGGACAGGGTCGAGAGACCCAGTACTTC. Translation gives CASSLGAPGQGRETQYF.

The J gene is TRBJ1-2, the V gene TRBV30; D unresolved. Germline CDR1 and CDR2: GTSNPN and SVGIG (reference sequence). V was pared by 3 bases and J by 4 bases, with 6 bases between. The CDR3 runs 11 residues. The CDR3 DNA reads as TGTGCCTGGAGAGAGGGCTATGGCTACACCTTC. This gives the protein CAWREGYGYTF.

The chain carries TRBV5-1 and TRBJ2-7; no clear D gene. CDR1 SGHRS and CDR2 YFSETQ come from the germline V gene. V shed 0 bases and J shed 4 bases, with 14 bases lying between them. The CDR3 length is 15 residues. The CDR3 nucleotides are TGCGCCAGCAGCTTGGGTTCGGCAGACATTTACGAGCAGTACTTC. Its translation: CASSLGSADIYEQYF.

The chain combines TRBV9 with TRBJ2-7, with 8 bases that match TRBD2. With V trimmed by 0 bases and J by 5 bases, 7 bases remained unmatched. CDR1 is SGDLS and CDR2 is YYNGEE in the germline V gene. The CDR3 loop spans 15 amino acids. CDR3 protein: CASSVASGRSDEQYF. DNA of the CDR3: TGTGCCAGCAGCGTAGCGAGCGGGAGATCGGACGAGCAGTACTTC.

This rearrangement joins TRBV18 to TRBJ2-7; 9 bases line up with TRBD2. In germline, CDR1 is KGHSH, CDR2 LQKENI. V dropped 6 bases and J dropped 5; count of bases not matched to a gene: 14. This CDR3 is built from 16 residues. CDR3: CASSPRLAALGDEQYF. The CDR3 region has the DNA TGTGCCAGCTCGCCAAGACTAGCGGCCCTTGGGGACGAGCAGTACTTC.

V usage is TRBV30 and J usage is TRBJ1-6; D is ambiguous. V dropped 3 bases and J dropped 8 bases, with 11 bases sitting between them. Germline V gives CDR1 GTSNPN, CDR2 SVGIG (reference sequence). CDR3 length: 13 amino acids. This CDR3 is CAWSPRGYSPLHF. The CDR3 DNA is TGTGCCTGGAGCCCGCGGGGTTATTCACCCCTCCACTTT.

This sequence joins TRBV30 and TRBJ2-3; 7 bases fit TRBD2. The V gene's germline CDR1 is GTSNPN and CDR2 SVGIG (reference sequence). The CDR3 runs 15 residues. The junction had 12 bases not matched to a gene; V was cut back by 3 bases and J by 6 bases. Here the CDR3 DNA reads TGTGCCTGGAGCGCACTAACAGCGGGGAGGGATACGCAGTATTTT. Residues: CAWSALTAGRDTQYF.

The rearrangement joins TRBV6-5 to TRBJ2-7, with unresolved D. The CDR3 is 14 amino acids. The V and J ends lost 4 bases and 2 bases respectively, with 12 bases between them. From germline, CDR1 is MNHEY and CDR2 SVGAGI. The DNA for the CDR3 is TGTGCCAGCAGTTCCGAGACTTCAGCCTACGAGCAGTACTTC. Translation: CASSSETSAYEQYF.

The chain carries TRBV27 and TRBJ2-7; D is perhaps TRBD1 (5 bases). V was shortened by 2 bases and J by 2 bases, with 13 bases between the two germline ends. The CDR3 is made up of 15 amino acids. Germline loops: CDR1 MNHEY, CDR2 SMNVEV (reference sequence). The chain's CDR3 is CASSLVSGRPYEQYF. For the CDR3, the DNA is TGTGCCAGCAGTTTAGTGTCAGGGCGCCCCTACGAGCAGTACTTC.

The chain employs TRBV2 and TRBJ2-1, with 9 nucleotides matching TRBD1. The V segment lost 4 bases and the J segment 3 bases; nucleotides outside the gene matches: 4. Germline-derived CDR1 and CDR2 are SNHLY and FYNNEI. The CDR3 covers 15 residues. CDR3 protein: CASSVGTGFYNEQFF. CDR3 nucleotide sequence: TGTGCCAGCAGTGTTGGGACAGGGTTCTACAATGAGCAGTTCTTC.

The CDR3, as DNA: TGTGCCAGCAGCTTGTACAGCGGAGGTAATGAAAAACTGTTTTTT. Translating gives CASSLYSGGNEKLFF. The V call is TRBV5-6, the J call TRBJ1-4; no firm D call. The CDR3 runs to 15 residues. Trimming took 1 base from V and 4 from J, leaving 11 bases between them. Germline V CDR1 and CDR2: SGHDT, YYEEEE.

V usage is TRBV29-1 and J usage is TRBJ2-5, with 9 positions matching TRBD1. The CDR3 covers 14 residues. Germline CDR1 and CDR2: SQVTM and ANQGSEA. V lost 6 bases, J lost 4 bases, and 9 bases stayed unmatched. In DNA, the CDR3 is TGCAGCGTCGATACAGGGGGCGAAGGAGAGACCCAGTACTTC. Amino acids: CSVDTGGEGETQYF.

The chain carries TRBV5-4 and TRBJ2-2; D is undetermined. V was clipped by 1 base and J by 8 bases, with 3 bases between them. There are 11 residues in the CDR3. The germline V gene encodes CDR1 SGHNT and CDR2 YYREEE (reference sequence). CDR3 in DNA: TGTGCCAGCAGCTTGTCTGGGGAGCTGTTTTTT. This codes for CASSLSGELFF. The full variable domain, with the rest looked up from reference TRBV5-4 and TRBJ2-2, is ETGVTQSPTHLIKTRGQQVTLRCSSQSGHNTVSWYQQALGQGPQFIFQYYREEENGRGNFPPRFSGLQFPNYSSELNVNALELDDSALYLCASSLSGELFFGEGSRLTVL.

The chain employs TRBV7-2 and TRBJ1-1; weak D call: TRBD1 (5 bases). Germline V gives CDR1 SGHTA, CDR2 FQGNSA. V dropped 2 bases and J dropped 3 bases, with 13 bases sitting between them. The length of the CDR3 is 15 residues. Written as DNA, the CDR3 is TGTGCCAGCAGCTTAACATTGGTACAGGACACTGAAGCTTTCTTT. Protein: CASSLTLVQDTEAFF.

The chain carries TRBV6-5 and TRBJ2-1; the match to TRBD1 covers 7 bases. Germline lookup yields CDR1 MNHEY and CDR2 SVGAGI. Trimming removed 6 bases from V and 5 bases from J; junction bases left unmatched: 7. This CDR3 has 14 amino acids. DNA of the CDR3: TGTGCCAGCAGGAGGGACAGAGTGAACAATGAGCAGTTCTTC. This translates into CASRRDRVNNEQFF.

This chain joins TRBV18 and TRBJ2-7; 8 nucleotides agree with TRBD2. CDR1 KGHSH and CDR2 LQKENI come from the germline V gene. V lost 4 bases to trimming and J lost 3 bases; unmatched junction nucleotides: 2. The CDR3 is 13 residues long. The CDR3, as DNA: TGTGCCAGCTCACACGGGACTAGCTACGAGCAGTACTTC. This sequence encodes CASSHGTSYEQYF.

In its sample, this clone was seen a few times. V is TRBV5-1 and J is TRBJ1-1; D call uncertain. Germline CDR1 SGHRS, CDR2 YFSETQ. The CDR3 has 15 amino acids. Trimming took off 1 base at V and 0 bases at J, with 10 bases between the two ends. DNA of the CDR3: TGCGCCAGCAGCTTGTGGGCCCAATTGAACACTGAAGCTTTCTTT. It specifies CASSLWAQLNTEAFF.